This T cell receptor beta chain was obtained from a study of T cell responses to AZD1222 COVID-19 vaccine. General study results and limits: Donor demographics were predominantly white British with a female majority; clonal diversity may be underestimated. Repertoire samples came only from after the peak T cell response. With two AZD1222 doses given, Spike-specific TCR breadth and depth both rose.

J was trimmed by 10 bases and V by 0 bases; bases with no gene match: 5. Germline V gene lookup returns CDR1 SGHTA and CDR2 FQGNSA. This CDR3 spans 16 amino acids. TCRdb's copy holds only in-frame clones and misses some; the assay was immunoSEQ multiplex PCR. This sample has 53,000 or so clones; 75% to 90% occur once, and the top ten carry roughly a fifth. To note about this clone: Its antigen is currently unknown.

This rearrangement joins TRBV7-2 to TRBJ2-1; the match to TRBD2 covers 14 bases. The source material was peripheral blood, sampled on day 0 of MenACWY control vaccination. This TCR came from an adult in good health. CDR3 residues: CASSLAGTSGRGEQFF. CDR3 nucleotide sequence: TGTGCCAGCAGCTTAGCGGGGACTAGCGGGAGAGGAGAGCAGTTCTTC.